Sequencing of this T cell receptor (beta chain) was carried out in a study of T cell changes during pregnancy in multiple sclerosis. Profiling relied on immunoSEQ multiplex PCR, and the TCRdb table lists in-frame clones only, not all of them. This table holds roughly 60,000 clones, around 96% found once. The TCR originated in a female donor with multiple sclerosis, enrolled in a pregnancy study. Here the sequenced sample was CD8+ T cells from peripheral blood mononuclear cells, taken after pregnancy.

The CDR3 DNA sequence: TGTGCCAGCTCACCACGAGCGGGAGAGACAGATACGCAGTATTTT. Translation: CASSPRAGETDTQYF. V gene TRBV18 combines with J gene TRBJ2-3; 8 nucleotides agree with TRBD2. There are 15 residues in the CDR3. V lost 1 base to trimming and J lost 3 bases; unmatched junction nucleotides: 3. Looked up from germline, CDR1 is KGHSH and CDR2 is LQKENI.